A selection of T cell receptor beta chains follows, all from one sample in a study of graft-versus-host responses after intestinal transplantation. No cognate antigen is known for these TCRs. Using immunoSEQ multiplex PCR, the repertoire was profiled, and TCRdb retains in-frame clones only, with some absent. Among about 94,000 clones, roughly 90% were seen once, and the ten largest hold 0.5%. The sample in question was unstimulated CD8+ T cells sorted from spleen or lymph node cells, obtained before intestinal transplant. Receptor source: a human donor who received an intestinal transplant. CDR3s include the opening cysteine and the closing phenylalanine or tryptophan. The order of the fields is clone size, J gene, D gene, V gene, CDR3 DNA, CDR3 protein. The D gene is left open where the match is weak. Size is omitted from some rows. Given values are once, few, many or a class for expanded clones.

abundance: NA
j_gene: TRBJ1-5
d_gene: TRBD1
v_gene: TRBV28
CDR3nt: TGTGCCAGCAGAGGCGGGACAGGGGCCAATCAGCCCCAGCATTTT
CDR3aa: CASRGGTGANQPQHF

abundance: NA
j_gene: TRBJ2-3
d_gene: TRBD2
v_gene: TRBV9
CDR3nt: TGTGCCAGCAGCGAGATTAGCGGGGGGTCTGATACGCAGTATTTT
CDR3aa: CASSEISGGSDTQYF

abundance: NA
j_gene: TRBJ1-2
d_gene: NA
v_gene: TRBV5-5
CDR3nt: TGTGCCAGCAGCCTGACACTTAACTATGGCTACACCTTC
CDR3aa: CASSLTLNYGYTF

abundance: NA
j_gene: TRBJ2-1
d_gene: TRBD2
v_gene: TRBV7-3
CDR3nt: TGTGCCAGCAGCTTATATCTAGCGGAAACCAATGAGCAGTTCTTC
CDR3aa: CASSLYLAETNEQFF

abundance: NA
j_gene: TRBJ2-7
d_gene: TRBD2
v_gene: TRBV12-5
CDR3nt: TGTGCTAGTGGCGACGGGCTAGCGGCCTACGAGCAGTACTTC
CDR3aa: CASGDGLAAYEQYF

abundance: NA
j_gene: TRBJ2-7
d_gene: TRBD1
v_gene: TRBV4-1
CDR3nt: TGCGCCAGCAGCCAGGCGGGACAGGGGTTCGACGAGCAGTACTTC
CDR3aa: CASSQAGQGFDEQYF

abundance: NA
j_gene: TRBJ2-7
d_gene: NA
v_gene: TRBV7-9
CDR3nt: TGTGCCAGCAGCTTAGGGGACACCTTCTACGAGCAGTACTTC
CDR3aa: CASSLGDTFYEQYF

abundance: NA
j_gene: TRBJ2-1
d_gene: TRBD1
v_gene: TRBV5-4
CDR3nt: TGTGCCAGCAGCTTACAGGGGGAGAGGAATGAGCAGTTCTTC
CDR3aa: CASSLQGERNEQFF

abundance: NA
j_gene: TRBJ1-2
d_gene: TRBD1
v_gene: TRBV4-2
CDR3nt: TGTGCCAGCAGCCAAGCACAGGGGAGTCACTATGGCTACACCTTC
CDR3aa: CASSQAQGSHYGYTF

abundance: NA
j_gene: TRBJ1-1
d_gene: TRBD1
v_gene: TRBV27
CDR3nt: TGTGCCAGCAGTCCGGGACAGGGGTGGCCTGAAGCTTTCTTT
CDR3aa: CASSPGQGWPEAFF

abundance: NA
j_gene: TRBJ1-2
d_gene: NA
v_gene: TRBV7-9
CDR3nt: TGTGCCAGCAGCCTACCCGGACAGTATGACTATGGCTACACCTTC
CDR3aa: CASSLPGQYDYGYTF

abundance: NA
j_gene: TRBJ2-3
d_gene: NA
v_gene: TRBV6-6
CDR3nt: TGTGCCAGCAGTTACGTGGGGGAGGCAGATACGCAGTATTTT
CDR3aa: CASSYVGEADTQYF

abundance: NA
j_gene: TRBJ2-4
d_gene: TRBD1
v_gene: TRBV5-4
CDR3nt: TGTGCCAGCAGCTTGGGACAGGGGGCCAAAAACATTCAGTACTTC
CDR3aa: CASSLGQGAKNIQYF

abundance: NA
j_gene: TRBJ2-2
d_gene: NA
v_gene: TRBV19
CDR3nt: TGTGCCAGTAGTATAGGCCCCTGGGGGCGCGGGGAGCTGTTTTTT
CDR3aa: CASSIGPWGRGELFF

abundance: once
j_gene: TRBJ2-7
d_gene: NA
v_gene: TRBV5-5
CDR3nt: TGTGCCAGCAGCTTCGACGCGGCCCACGAGCAGTACTTC
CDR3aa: CASSFDAAHEQYF

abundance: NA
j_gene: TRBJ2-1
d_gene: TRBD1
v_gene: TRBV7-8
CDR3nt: TGTGCCAGCAGCTTAGAGGGACAGGGTCACAATGAGCAGTTCTTC
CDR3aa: CASSLEGQGHNEQFF

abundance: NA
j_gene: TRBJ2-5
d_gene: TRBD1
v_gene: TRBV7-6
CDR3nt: TGTGCCAGCAGCCGACTCGGGACAGGGAAAGCGGAGACCCAGTACTTC
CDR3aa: CASSRLGTGKAETQYF

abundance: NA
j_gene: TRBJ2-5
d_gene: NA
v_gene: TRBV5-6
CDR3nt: TGTGCCAGCAGCTTGGTTCGCGACTCCAACCAAGAGACCCAGTACTTC
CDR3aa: CASSLVRDSNQETQYF

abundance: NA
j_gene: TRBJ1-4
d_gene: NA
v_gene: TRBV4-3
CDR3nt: TGCGCCAGCAGCCAAGATTTTGGAACAGCTCCCTCTGAAAAACTGTTTTTT
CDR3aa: CASSQDFGTAPSEKLFF

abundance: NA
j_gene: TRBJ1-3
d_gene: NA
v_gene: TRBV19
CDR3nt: TGTGCCAGTAGTATGGCGGACAGCTCTGGAAACACCATATATTTT
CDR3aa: CASSMADSSGNTIYF

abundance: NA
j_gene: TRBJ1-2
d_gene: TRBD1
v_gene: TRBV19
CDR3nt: TGTGCCAGTAGCCAGGGGGCAGATGGCTACACCTTC
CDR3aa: CASSQGADGYTF

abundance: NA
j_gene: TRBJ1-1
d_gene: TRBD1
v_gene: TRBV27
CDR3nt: TGTGCCAGCAGGCCAGGGGGAAACACTGAAGCTTTCTTT
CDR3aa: CASRPGGNTEAFF

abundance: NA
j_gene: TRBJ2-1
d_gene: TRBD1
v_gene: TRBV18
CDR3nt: TGTGCCAGCTCACCCAGGGACAGCCCCAATGAGCAGTTCTTC
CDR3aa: CASSPRDSPNEQFF

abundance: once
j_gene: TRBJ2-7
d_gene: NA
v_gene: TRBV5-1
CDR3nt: TGCGCCAGCAGCTACCTACCACGCGTCGGGGGAAGCGAGCAGTACTTC
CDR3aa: CASSYLPRVGGSEQYF

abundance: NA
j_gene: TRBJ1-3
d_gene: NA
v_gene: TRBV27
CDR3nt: TGTGCCAGCAGTTTAACAGGGCTCCGCTCTGGAAACACCATATATTTT
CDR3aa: CASSLTGLRSGNTIYF

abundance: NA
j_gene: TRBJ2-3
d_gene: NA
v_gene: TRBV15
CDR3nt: TGTGCCACCCACCAGGGGAGAGGCACAGATACGCAGTATTTT
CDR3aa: CATHQGRGTDTQYF

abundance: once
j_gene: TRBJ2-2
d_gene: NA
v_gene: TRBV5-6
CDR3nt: TGTGCCAGCAGCTTGGGCCTAGCCGGCAACACCGGGGAGCTGTTTTTT
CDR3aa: CASSLGLAGNTGELFF

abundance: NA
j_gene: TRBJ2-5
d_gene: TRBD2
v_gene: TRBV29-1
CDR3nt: TGCAGCGTGGAGGGACTAGCGGGGGGTTATCAAGAGACCCAGTACTTC
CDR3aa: CSVEGLAGGYQETQYF

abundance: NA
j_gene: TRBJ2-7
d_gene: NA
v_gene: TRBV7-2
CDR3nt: TGTGCCAGCAGCTTATCCGCAGGGTCCGGTTACGAGCAGTACTTC
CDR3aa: CASSLSAGSGYEQYF